This TCR beta chain was captured in a study of T cell responses to AZD1222 COVID-19 vaccine. Germline V lookup: CDR1 MNHNS, CDR2 SASEGT. The V and J ends lost 1 base and 7 bases respectively, with 13 bases between them. The CDR3 loop spans 14 amino acids. Broader study findings: There were vaccine-associated CD4 TCRs across spike, dominant at 160-218 and 743-854. Vaccination with two AZD1222 doses was followed by a rise in Spike-specific TCR breadth and depth.

The assay was immunoSEQ multiplex PCR, and TCRdb's table has in-frame clones only and misses some. Of 130,000 to 150,000 clones in the sample, about 81% were seen once. A remark on this clone: Its antigen is as yet unknown.

The V gene is TRBV6-1, the J gene TRBJ1-1, with a weak D call TRBD1 (6 bases). The sample consisted of peripheral blood, taken on day 0 of MenACWY control vaccination. The sequence was collected from an adult in good health. CDR3 DNA sequence: TGTGCCAGCAGTGAAGTCCGGGGGCACAGTGAAGCTTTCTTT. Translated: CASSEVRGHSEAFF.